This T cell receptor (beta chain) comes out of a study of blood T cell repertoires in COVID-19. Overall study: T cells, B-cell-depleted T cells, or PBMCs supplied cDNA or gDNA.

Per germline, CDR1 GTSNPN and CDR2 SVGIG (reference sequence). CDR3 length equals 17 residues. V lost 2 bases to trimming and J lost 4 bases, with 20 bases between them. Original processing methods: Researchers report that nucleated cell counts were estimated from reference gene primer amplification. TCRdb's copy holds only in-frame clones and misses some; the assay was immunoSEQ multiplex PCR. V and J calls and clone size are as listed in that table; D and trimming were resolved from the DNA. The sample has approximately 92,000 clones, roughly 89% seen once; the top ten hold approximately 2%. The specimen sequenced was peripheral blood. The receptor comes from a man in his 70s with active or convalescent COVID-19. This sequence joins TRBV30 and TRBJ1-4, with a weak D call TRBD1 (5 bases). CDR3 in amino acids: CAWSQSWGYQNNEKLFF. CDR3 coding DNA: TGTGCCTGGAGTCAGTCCTGGGGCTACCAGAATAATGAAAAACTGTTTTTT.